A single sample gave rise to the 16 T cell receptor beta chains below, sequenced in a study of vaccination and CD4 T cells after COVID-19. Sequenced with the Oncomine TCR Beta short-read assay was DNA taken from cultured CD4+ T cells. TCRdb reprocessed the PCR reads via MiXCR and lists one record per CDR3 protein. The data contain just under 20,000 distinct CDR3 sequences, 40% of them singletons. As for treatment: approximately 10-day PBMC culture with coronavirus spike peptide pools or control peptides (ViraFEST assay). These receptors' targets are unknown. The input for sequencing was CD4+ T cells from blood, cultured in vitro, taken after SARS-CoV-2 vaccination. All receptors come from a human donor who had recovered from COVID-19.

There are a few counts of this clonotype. The CDR3 loop is CTSSQGSGGYEQYF. CDR3 DNA sequence: TGCACCAGCAGCCAAGGTAGCGGGGGCTACGAGCAGTACTTC. The V and J genes are TRBV1 and TRBJ2-7; the tabulated D call, TRBD2, remains unverified against the DNA. TRBV1 is classified as a pseudogene. The CDR3 extends over 14 amino acids.

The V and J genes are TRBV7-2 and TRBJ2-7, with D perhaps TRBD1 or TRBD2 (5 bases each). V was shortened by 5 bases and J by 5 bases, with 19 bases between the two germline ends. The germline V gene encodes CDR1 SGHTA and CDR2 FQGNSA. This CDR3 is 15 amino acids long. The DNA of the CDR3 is TGTGCCAGCAGCCCTCCCGGGGCCCTGAACCACGAGCAGTACTTC. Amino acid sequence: CASSPPGALNHEQYF.

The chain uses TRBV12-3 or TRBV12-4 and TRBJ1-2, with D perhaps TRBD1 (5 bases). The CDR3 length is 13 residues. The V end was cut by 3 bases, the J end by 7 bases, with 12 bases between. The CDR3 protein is CASSLGEGSGYTF. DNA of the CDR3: TGTGCCAGCAGTTTGGGGGAAGGGAGTGGCTACACCTTC.

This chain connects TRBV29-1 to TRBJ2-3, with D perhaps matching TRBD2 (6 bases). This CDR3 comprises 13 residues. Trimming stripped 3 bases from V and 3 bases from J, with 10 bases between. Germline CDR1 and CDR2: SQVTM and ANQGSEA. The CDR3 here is CSVDRGKTDTQYF. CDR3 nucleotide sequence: TGCAGCGTTGACCGCGGGAAGACAGATACGCAGTATTTT.

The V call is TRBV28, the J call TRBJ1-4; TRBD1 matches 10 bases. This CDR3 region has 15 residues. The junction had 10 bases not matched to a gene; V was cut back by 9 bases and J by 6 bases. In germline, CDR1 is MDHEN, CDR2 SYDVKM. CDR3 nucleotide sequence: TGTGCCAGTTCTCAAACCGGGACAGGGGATGAAAAACTGTTTTTT. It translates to CASSQTGTGDEKLFF.

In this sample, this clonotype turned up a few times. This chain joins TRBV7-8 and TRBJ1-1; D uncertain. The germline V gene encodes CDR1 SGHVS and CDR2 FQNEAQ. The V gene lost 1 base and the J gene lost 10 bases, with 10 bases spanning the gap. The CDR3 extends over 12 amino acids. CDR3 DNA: TGTGCCAGCAGCTTAGGTCGGACTAGAGCTTTCTTT. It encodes CASSLGRTRAFF.

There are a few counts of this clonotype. The CDR3 protein is CASSFSGSGDNEQFF. DNA of the CDR3: TGTGCCAGCAGTTTTTCGGGTAGCGGGGACAATGAGCAGTTCTTC. The chain couples TRBV28 to TRBJ2-1, with TRBD2 matching 8 bases. The CDR3 spans 15 residues. The J segment lost 5 bases and the V segment lost 3 bases, leaving 6 bases of the junction unmatched. In germline, CDR1 is MDHEN, CDR2 SYDVKM.

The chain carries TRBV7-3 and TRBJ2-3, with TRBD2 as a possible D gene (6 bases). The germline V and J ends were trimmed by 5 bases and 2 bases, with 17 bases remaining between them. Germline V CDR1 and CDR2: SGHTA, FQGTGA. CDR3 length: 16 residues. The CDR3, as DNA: TGTGCCAGCAGCCACGGAGGGCGAACTACCACAGATACGCAGTATTTT. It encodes CASSHGGRTTTDTQYF. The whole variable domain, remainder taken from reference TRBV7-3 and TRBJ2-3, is GAGVSQTPSNKVTEKGKYVELRCDPISGHTALYWYRQSLGQGPEFLIYFQGTGAADDSGLPNDRFFAVRPEGSVSTLKIQRTERGDSAVYLCASSHGGRTTTDTQYFGPGTRLTVL.

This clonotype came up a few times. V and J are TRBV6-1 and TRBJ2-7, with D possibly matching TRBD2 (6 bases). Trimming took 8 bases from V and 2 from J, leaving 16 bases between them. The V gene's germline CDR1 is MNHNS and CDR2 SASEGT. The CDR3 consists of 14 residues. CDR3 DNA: TGTGCCAGCTTCGAGACTAGGCATCCCTACGAGCAGTACTTC. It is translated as CASFETRHPYEQYF.

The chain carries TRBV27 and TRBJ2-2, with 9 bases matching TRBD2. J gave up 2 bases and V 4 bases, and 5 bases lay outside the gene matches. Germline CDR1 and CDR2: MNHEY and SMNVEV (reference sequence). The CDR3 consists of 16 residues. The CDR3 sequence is CASSSPSGVNTGELFF. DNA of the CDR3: TGTGCCAGCAGTTCCCCTAGCGGGGTAAACACCGGGGAGCTGTTTTTT.

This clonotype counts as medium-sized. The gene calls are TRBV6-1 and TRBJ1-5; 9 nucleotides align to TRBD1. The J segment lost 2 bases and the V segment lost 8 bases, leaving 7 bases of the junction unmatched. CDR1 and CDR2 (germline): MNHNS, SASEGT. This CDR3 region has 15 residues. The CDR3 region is CASSIRDRGNQPQHF. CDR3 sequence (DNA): TGTGCCAGCTCTATCAGGGACAGGGGCAATCAGCCCCAGCATTTT.

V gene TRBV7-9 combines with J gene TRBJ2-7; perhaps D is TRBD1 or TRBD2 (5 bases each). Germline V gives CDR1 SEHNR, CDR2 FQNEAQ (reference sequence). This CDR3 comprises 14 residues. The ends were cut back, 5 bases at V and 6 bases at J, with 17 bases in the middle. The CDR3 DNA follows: TGTGCCAGCAGCCCGAGGGACGGGTCTCGCGAGCAGTACTTC. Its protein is CASSPRDGSREQYF.

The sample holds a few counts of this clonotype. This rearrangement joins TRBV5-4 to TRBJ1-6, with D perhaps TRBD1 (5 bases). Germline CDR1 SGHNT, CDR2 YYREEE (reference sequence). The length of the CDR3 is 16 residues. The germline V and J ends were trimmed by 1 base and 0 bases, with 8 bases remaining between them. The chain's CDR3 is CASSLRGSSYNSPLHF. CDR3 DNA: TGTGCCAGCAGCTTGAGGGGCAGCTCCTATAATTCACCCCTCCACTTT.

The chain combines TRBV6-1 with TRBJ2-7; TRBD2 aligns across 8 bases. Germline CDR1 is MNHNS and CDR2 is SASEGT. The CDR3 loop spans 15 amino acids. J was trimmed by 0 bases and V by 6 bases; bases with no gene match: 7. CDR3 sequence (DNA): TGTGCCAGCAGGACGAGCGGGAGCAGCTCCTACGAGCAGTACTTC. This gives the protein CASRTSGSSSYEQYF.

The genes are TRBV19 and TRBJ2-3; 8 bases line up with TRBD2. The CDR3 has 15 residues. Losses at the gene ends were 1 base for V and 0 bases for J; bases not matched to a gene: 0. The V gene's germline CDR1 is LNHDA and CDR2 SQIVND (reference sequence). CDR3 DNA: TGTGCCAGTAGTATAGCGGGGGGGAGCACAGATACGCAGTATTTT. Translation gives CASSIAGGSTDTQYF.

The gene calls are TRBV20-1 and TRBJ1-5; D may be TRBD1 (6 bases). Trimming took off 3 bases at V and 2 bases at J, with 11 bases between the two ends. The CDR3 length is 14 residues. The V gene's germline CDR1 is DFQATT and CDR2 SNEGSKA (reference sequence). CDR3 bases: TGCAGTGCTAGGTCACCAGGGGGCAATCAGCCCCAGCATTTT. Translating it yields CSARSPGGNQPQHF.